This TCR beta chain came from a study of cytomegalovirus exposure and HLA in healthy donors. For the study at large: Among several hundred genotyped donors, about 85% fell in the Caucasian-associated ancestry cluster. Study-level points and caveats: In a later analysis, at a false discovery rate of 0.05, under 20,000 TCR beta sequences were associated with HLA alleles. It was assumed in the presence/absence analyses that sequencing depth was roughly uniform across donors.

Both 60 Vbeta primers and 13 Jbeta primers went into the PCR. Sequencing used immunoSEQ multiplex PCR; TCRdb keeps in-frame clones, though not all of them. The sample contains about 160,000 clones, about 74% of which appear only once. A remark on this clone: Its antigen remains unidentified.

The sequenced material came from PBMCs. The receptor comes from a middle-aged man in good health and CMV-seropositive.

The CDR3 sequence is CASSLGEGESANTEAFF. The CDR3 region has the DNA TGTGCCAGCAGCTTGGGCGAGGGGGAATCGGCGAACACTGAAGCTTTCTTT. The chain carries TRBV5-4 and TRBJ1-1; possibly TRBD1 for D (6 bases). Looked up from germline, CDR1 is SGHNT and CDR2 is YYREEE (reference sequence). Trimming removed 0 bases at V and 1 base at J, with 16 bases between. This CDR3 has 17 amino acids.